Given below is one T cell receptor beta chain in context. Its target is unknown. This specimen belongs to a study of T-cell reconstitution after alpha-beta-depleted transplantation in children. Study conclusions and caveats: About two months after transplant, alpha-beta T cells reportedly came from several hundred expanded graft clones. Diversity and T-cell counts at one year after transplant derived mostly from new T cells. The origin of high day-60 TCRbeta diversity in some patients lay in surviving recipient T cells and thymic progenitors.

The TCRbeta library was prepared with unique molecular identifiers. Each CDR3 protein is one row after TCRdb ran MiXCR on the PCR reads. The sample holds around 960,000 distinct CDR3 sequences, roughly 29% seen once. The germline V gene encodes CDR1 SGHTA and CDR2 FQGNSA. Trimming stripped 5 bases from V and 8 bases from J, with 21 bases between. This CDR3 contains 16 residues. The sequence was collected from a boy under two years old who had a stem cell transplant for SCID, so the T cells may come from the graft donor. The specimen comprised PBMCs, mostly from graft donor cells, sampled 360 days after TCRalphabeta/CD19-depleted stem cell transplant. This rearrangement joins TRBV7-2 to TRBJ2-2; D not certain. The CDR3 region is CASSPQGRQSTGELFF. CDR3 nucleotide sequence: TGTGCCAGCAGCCCTCAAGGACGCCAATCGACGGGGGAGCTGTTTTTT.